A selection of T cell receptor beta chains follows, all from one sample in a study of blood T cells in healthy people across ages. TCRdb processed the 5' RACE reads anew with MiXCR; each CDR3 protein has one entry. The sample records 650,000 to 1,000,000 distinct CDR3 sequences, roughly 40% being singletons. Sequencing used blood. These TCRs come from a man between 18 and 35 years old in good health. Both conserved end residues are part of each CDR3. Fields, in order: J gene, clone size, D gene, V gene, CDR3 protein, CDR3 DNA. A D gene is named only where the DNA matches it firmly. Rows give clone size only sometimes, using once, few, many, or a class for an expanded clone.

J: TRBJ1-4; size: few; D: -; V: TRBV20-1; CDR3: CSARGLWGINEKLFF; DNA: TGCAGTGCTAGAGGCCTGTGGGGGATTAATGAAAAACTGTTTTTT
J: TRBJ1-2; size: few; D: TRBD1; V: TRBV30; CDR3: CAWSVGTGGAGGYTF; DNA: TGTGCCTGGAGTGTGGGAACAGGGGGCGCCGGTGGCTACACCTTC
J: TRBJ2-7; size: few; D: TRBD2; V: TRBV12-3/TRBV12-4; CDR3: CASTYGLAGYNEQYF; DNA: TGTGCCAGCACCTACGGACTAGCGGGTTACAATGAGCAGTACTTC
J: TRBJ2-2; size: -; D: TRBD2; V: TRBV4-1; CDR3: CASSHILAGIGRGELFF; DNA: TGCGCCAGCAGCCATATTTTAGCGGGGATCGGACGCGGGGAGCTGTTTTTT
J: TRBJ2-7; size: -; D: -; V: TRBV12-3/TRBV12-4; CDR3: CASSRRIDSYNEQYF; DNA: TGTGCCAGCAGCCGCCGGATAGACAGTTACAATGAGCAGTACTTC
J: TRBJ2-3; size: -; D: -; V: TRBV18; CDR3: CASSPPDRQGDTQYF; DNA: TGTGCCAGCTCACCGCCCGACCGGCAGGGTGATACGCAGTATTTT
J: TRBJ2-7; size: many; D: TRBD1; V: TRBV5-6; CDR3: CASSLGGQSYEQYF; DNA: TGTGCCAGCAGCTTGGGGGGACAGTCCTACGAGCAGTACTTC
J: TRBJ2-7; size: few; D: TRBD2; V: TRBV20-1; CDR3: CSARVLAGDSYEQYF; DNA: TGCAGTGCTAGAGTTTTGGCGGGGGACTCCTACGAGCAGTACTTC
J: TRBJ2-3; size: many; D: -; V: TRBV20-1; CDR3: CSARPIGATDTQYF; DNA: TGCAGTGCTAGACCCATCGGGGCTACAGATACGCAGTATTTT
J: TRBJ2-1; size: many; D: TRBD2; V: TRBV12-3/TRBV12-4; CDR3: CASSFASGGIRNEQFF; DNA: TGTGCCAGCAGTTTCGCTAGCGGGGGGATTCGGAATGAGCAGTTCTTC
J: TRBJ2-3; size: -; D: TRBD2; V: TRBV14; CDR3: CASKRGSGFTDTQYF; DNA: TGTGCCAGCAAGAGGGGTAGCGGGTTCACAGATACGCAGTATTTT
J: TRBJ2-7; size: few; D: TRBD1; V: TRBV7-9; CDR3: CASSEQKGTGAYEQYF; DNA: TGTGCCAGCAGCGAACAAAAAGGGACAGGGGCCTACGAGCAGTACTTC
J: TRBJ2-3; size: -; D: TRBD2; V: TRBV4-1; CDR3: CASKGLAGGGLRTDTQYF; DNA: TGCGCCAGCAAAGGGCTAGCGGGAGGGGGACTACGGACAGATACGCAGTATTTT
J: TRBJ2-3; size: many; D: TRBD2; V: TRBV5-5; CDR3: CASSFYGGGRTDTQYF; DNA: TGTGCCAGCAGCTTTTATGGCGGGGGGCGCACAGATACGCAGTATTTT
J: TRBJ1-3; size: -; D: TRBD1; V: TRBV6-5; CDR3: CASSYSKDRDGNTIYF; DNA: TGTGCCAGCAGTTACTCGAAGGACAGGGACGGAAACACCATATATTTT
J: TRBJ2-1; size: many; D: -; V: TRBV7-2; CDR3: CASSLGVEQFF; DNA: TGTGCCAGCAGCTTAGGAGTTGAGCAGTTCTTC
J: TRBJ2-1; size: many; D: -; V: TRBV5-1; CDR3: CASSRGGGYNEQFF; DNA: TGCGCCAGCAGCCGCGGAGGGGGATACAATGAGCAGTTCTTC
J: TRBJ2-7; size: -; D: TRBD2; V: TRBV28; CDR3: CASSPLAGADNEQYF; DNA: TGTGCCAGCAGCCCTCTAGCGGGGGCCGACAATGAGCAGTACTTC
J: TRBJ1-1; size: -; D: -; V: TRBV3-1; CDR3: CASSPQGTVMNTEAFF; DNA: TGTGCCAGCAGCCCCCAGGGGACGGTCATGAACACTGAAGCTTTCTTT
J: TRBJ2-1; size: -; D: TRBD2; V: TRBV28; CDR3: CASSVPDGGGVQFF; DNA: TGTGCCAGCAGTGTGCCCGATGGGGGGGGTGTGCAGTTCTTC
J: TRBJ1-1; size: few; D: -; V: TRBV2; CDR3: CASSEGVGGGLTEAFF; DNA: TGTGCCAGCAGTGAAGGTGTGGGCGGGGGACTGACTGAAGCTTTCTTT
J: TRBJ2-3; size: -; D: TRBD1; V: TRBV10-3; CDR3: CAIRDDRGRTDTQYF; DNA: TGTGCCATCAGGGACGACAGGGGTCGGACAGATACGCAGTATTTT
J: TRBJ2-5; size: -; D: -; V: TRBV5-5; CDR3: CAGSLDAREETQYF; DNA: TGTGCCGGCAGCTTGGACGCCAGAGAAGAGACCCAGTACTTC
J: TRBJ2-3; size: -; D: -; V: TRBV18; CDR3: CASSGASNLNTDTQYF; DNA: TGTGCCAGCTCGGGGGCTTCTAATCTAAACACAGATACGCAGTATTTT
J: TRBJ2-2; size: -; D: TRBD1; V: TRBV2; CDR3: CASSGGDRGSGELFF; DNA: TGTGCCAGCAGTGGAGGGGACAGGGGTTCCGGGGAGCTGTTTTTT
J: TRBJ1-6; size: -; D: -; V: TRBV5-6; CDR3: CASSPIGGTLESPLHF; DNA: TGTGCCAGCAGCCCTATAGGCGGGACCTTAGAATCACCCCTCCACTTT
J: TRBJ1-2; size: -; D: -; V: TRBV7-2; CDR3: CASSSTDTHGYTF; DNA: TGTGCCAGCAGCTCAACCGATACACATGGCTACACCTTC
J: TRBJ2-7; size: -; D: -; V: TRBV3-1; CDR3: CASSQNSHEQYF; DNA: TGTGCCAGCAGCCAAAACAGTCACGAGCAGTACTTC
J: TRBJ2-1; size: few; D: -; V: TRBV7-2; CDR3: CASSFGGVYNEQFF; DNA: TGTGCCAGCAGCTTTGGAGGGGTTTACAATGAGCAGTTCTTC
J: TRBJ2-1; size: -; D: TRBD2; V: TRBV20-1; CDR3: CSAGSGGGNSEQFF; DNA: TGCAGTGCTGGAAGCGGGGGGGGGAACAGTGAGCAGTTCTTC
J: TRBJ1-2; size: few; D: TRBD1; V: TRBV20-1; CDR3: CSAGDRESGYTF; DNA: TGCAGTGCTGGGGACAGGGAGTCTGGCTACACCTTC
J: TRBJ1-2; size: -; D: -; V: TRBV7-2; CDR3: CASSLEMGISYGYTF; DNA: TGTGCCAGCAGCTTAGAAATGGGGATTTCCTATGGCTACACCTTC
J: TRBJ2-7; size: -; D: -; V: TRBV9; CDR3: CANSHSYSGAYNEQYF; DNA: TGTGCCAACAGCCATTCGTACTCAGGGGCCTACAATGAGCAGTACTTC
J: TRBJ2-1; size: few; D: TRBD2; V: TRBV10-3; CDR3: CATRLSGAGPYNEQFF; DNA: TGTGCCACGCGTCTGAGCGGGGCTGGCCCCTACAATGAGCAGTTCTTC
J: TRBJ2-7; size: -; D: -; V: TRBV7-2; CDR3: CASSLPWRGATSYEQYF; DNA: TGTGCCAGCAGCTTACCTTGGCGAGGGGCGACCTCCTACGAGCAGTACTTC
J: TRBJ1-1; size: few; D: TRBD1; V: TRBV12-3/TRBV12-4; CDR3: CASNFDRVNTEAFF; DNA: TGTGCCAGCAATTTCGACAGGGTGAACACTGAAGCTTTCTTT
J: TRBJ2-3; size: -; D: -; V: TRBV4-1; CDR3: CASSQPERTDTQYF; DNA: TGCGCCAGCAGCCAACCCGAACGCACAGATACGCAGTATTTT
J: TRBJ2-5; size: -; D: -; V: TRBV6-5; CDR3: CASSYARAYNEQYF; DNA: TGTGCCAGCAGTTACGCGAGAGCCTACAATGAGCAGTACTTC
J: TRBJ2-7; size: few; D: TRBD1; V: TRBV7-9; CDR3: CASSLAETGINSYEQYF; DNA: TGTGCCAGCAGCTTAGCGGAGACAGGGATTAACTCCTACGAGCAGTACTTC
J: TRBJ2-5; size: -; D: TRBD1; V: TRBV7-3; CDR3: CASSPTPRDREETQYF; DNA: TGTGCCAGCAGCCCCACTCCCCGGGACAGGGAAGAGACCCAGTACTTC
J: TRBJ1-6; size: -; D: -; V: TRBV7-9; CDR3: CASSPSGSSYNSPLHF; DNA: TGTGCCAGCAGCCCCTCAGGGAGCTCCTATAATTCACCCCTCCACTTT
J: TRBJ2-1; size: few; D: -; V: TRBV9; CDR3: CASSGASRDEQFF; DNA: TGTGCCAGCAGCGGAGCGAGCCGGGATGAGCAGTTCTTC
J: TRBJ1-1; size: -; D: TRBD1; V: TRBV4-3; CDR3: CASSQEGGDRDEAFF; DNA: TGCGCCAGCAGCCAAGAGGGGGGGGACAGGGATGAAGCTTTCTTT
J: TRBJ2-1; size: many; D: TRBD2; V: TRBV6-5; CDR3: CASSYGSGVPYNEQFF; DNA: TGTGCCAGCAGTTACGGGAGCGGGGTCCCCTACAATGAGCAGTTCTTC
J: TRBJ2-3; size: few; D: -; V: TRBV10-3; CDR3: CAISELGLTDTQYF; DNA: TGTGCCATCAGTGAGTTGGGGCTCACAGATACGCAGTATTTT
J: TRBJ2-1; size: -; D: TRBD1; V: TRBV6-6; CDR3: CTSSTRVRDSSYNEQFF; DNA: TGTACCAGCAGTACTAGAGTCCGGGACAGCTCCTACAATGAGCAGTTCTTC
J: TRBJ2-7; size: -; D: TRBD2; V: TRBV7-2; CDR3: CASSLAAGAYEQYF; DNA: TGTGCCAGCAGCTTAGCGGCGGGGGCCTACGAGCAGTACTTC
J: TRBJ2-3; size: -; D: TRBD2; V: TRBV10-3; CDR3: CAISSTGTSRTDTQYF; DNA: TGTGCCATCAGTTCTACCGGGACTAGCCGCACAGATACGCAGTATTTT
J: TRBJ1-1; size: -; D: -; V: TRBV6-2/TRBV6-3; CDR3: CASTKERTEAFF; DNA: TGTGCCAGCACCAAAGAGAGAACTGAAGCTTTCTTT
J: TRBJ2-7; size: -; D: TRBD2; V: TRBV20-1; CDR3: CSANPRPGRGGSLFREQYF; DNA: TGCAGTGCTAACCCACGTCCCGGGCGGGGGGGCTCGTTGTTCCGTGAGCAGTACTTC
J: TRBJ2-1; size: -; D: -; V: TRBV4-1; CDR3: CASSQAGSNNEQFF; DNA: TGCGCCAGCAGCCAAGCTGGGTCGAACAATGAGCAGTTCTTC